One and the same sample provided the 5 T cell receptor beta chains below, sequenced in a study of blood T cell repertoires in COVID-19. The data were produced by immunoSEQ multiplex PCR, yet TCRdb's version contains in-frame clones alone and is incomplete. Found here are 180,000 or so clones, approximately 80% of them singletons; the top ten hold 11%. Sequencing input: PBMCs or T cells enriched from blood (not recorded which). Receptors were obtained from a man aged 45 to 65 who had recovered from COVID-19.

CDR3 sequence reads: CASSGGWTGGTNYGYTF. The CDR3 DNA reads TGTGCCAGCAGTGGAGGTTGGACAGGGGGCACTAACTATGGCTACACCTTC. This chain uses TRBV2 with TRBJ1-2; 11 bases line up with TRBD1. CDR3 length: 17 residues. Germline trimming cut 4 bases from V and 0 bases from J; bases unmatched to any gene: 7. From germline, CDR1 is SNHLY and CDR2 FYNNEI.

The CDR3 sequence is CSVLAGTGTANTGELFF. The CDR3 nucleotides are TGCAGCGTTCTTGCCGGGACAGGGACGGCGAACACCGGGGAGCTGTTTTTT. J is TRBJ2-2 and V is TRBV29-1, with 9 bases identical to TRBD1. The germline CDR1 and CDR2 sequences are SQVTM and ANQGSEA. Trimming took 5 bases from V and 0 from J; bases not matched to a gene: 10. The CDR3 has 17 residues.

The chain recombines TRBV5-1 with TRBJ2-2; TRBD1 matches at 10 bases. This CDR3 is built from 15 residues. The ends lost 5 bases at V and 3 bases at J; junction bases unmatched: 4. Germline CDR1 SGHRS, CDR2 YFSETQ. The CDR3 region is CASSLTGGDTGELFF. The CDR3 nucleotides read TGCGCCAGCAGTTTGACAGGGGGCGACACCGGGGAGCTGTTTTTT.

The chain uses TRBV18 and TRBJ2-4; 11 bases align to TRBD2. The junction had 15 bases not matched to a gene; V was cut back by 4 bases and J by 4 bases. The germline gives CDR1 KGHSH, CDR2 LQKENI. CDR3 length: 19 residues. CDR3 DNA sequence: TGTGCCAGCTCACTCCGAGGGGCTTTGACTAGCGGGGAGAAAAACATTCAGTACTTC. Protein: CASSLRGALTSGEKNIQYF.

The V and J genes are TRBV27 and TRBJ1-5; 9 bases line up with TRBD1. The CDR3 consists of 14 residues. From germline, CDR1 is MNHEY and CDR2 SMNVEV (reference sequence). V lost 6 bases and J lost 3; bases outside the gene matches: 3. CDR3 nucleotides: TGTGCCAGCAGGACAGGGGGGGCCAATCAGCCCCAGCATTTT. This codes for CASRTGGANQPQHF.